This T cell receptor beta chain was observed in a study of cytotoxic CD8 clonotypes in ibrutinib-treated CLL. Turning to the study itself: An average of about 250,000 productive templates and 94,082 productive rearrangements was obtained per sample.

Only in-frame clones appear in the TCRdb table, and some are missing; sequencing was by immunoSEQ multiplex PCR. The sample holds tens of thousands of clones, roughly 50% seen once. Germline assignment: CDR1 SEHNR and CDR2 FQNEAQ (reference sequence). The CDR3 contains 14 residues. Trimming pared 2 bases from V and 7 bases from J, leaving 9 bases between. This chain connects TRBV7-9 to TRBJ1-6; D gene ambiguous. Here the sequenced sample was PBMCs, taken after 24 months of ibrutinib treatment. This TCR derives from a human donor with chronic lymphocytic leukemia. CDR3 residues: CASSLIPENSPLHF. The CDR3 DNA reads TGTGCCAGCAGCTTAATCCCCGAGAATTCACCCCTCCACTTT.